This T cell receptor beta chain was sequenced in a study of regulatory T cells in long-lasting Graves disease. Study-wide background: Antithyroid drugs had been taken under 3 months by newly diagnosed Graves' patients.

The time point is: newly diagnosed GD, antithyroid drugs for less than 3 months. Researchers made the TCR library from RNA that was extracted from PBMCs. An endocrinology department in Xi'an, China, supplied the patients. CDR1 is SGHTA and CDR2 is FQGNSA in the germline V gene. Trimming left V 9 bases short and J 15 bases short, with 21 bases between. The CDR3 runs 12 residues. Study outcomes and limitations: Repertoires from persistent disease leaned toward TRBV28, TRBJ1-2 and TRBJ2-5. Since the sample size was small, accuracy may have been reduced.

Both iRepertoire HTBI primers and Arm-PCR of CDR3 regions were used to build the TCR beta libraries. TCRdb redid the calling of the multiplex PCR reads with MiXCR, one entry per CDR3 protein. The table records a few hundred thousand distinct CDR3 sequences, about 19% of them present only once. Concerning this clonotype itself: Its target is unknown. A far more abundant clone sits one base away, making this likely a read error.

The source is a female donor with Graves disease. This chain connects TRBV7-2 to TRBJ2-1, with a possible D match to TRBD2 (6 bases). The sample consisted of peripheral blood mononuclear cells (PBMCs), taken at new diagnosis, from a patient treated with antithyroid drugs. The CDR3 region has the DNA TGTGCCAGTAGTATAGACCAGGGAGGACGGTTCTTC. Its protein is CASSIDQGGRFF.